One TCR beta chain is described in this entry. Its antigen is still unknown. A junction end diverges from the germline sequence, so it may reflect a read error. This specimen comes from a study of breast tumors, draining lymph nodes, adjacent tissues. Regarding the study as a whole: Findings are consistent with lymph node origin and intratumoral expansion of most tumor T cells. Tumor and nontumor repertoires were significantly more similar in luminal-like than in basal-like breast cancer.

The lymph nodes were axillary draining lymph nodes from breast cancer patients. CDR3 length equals 17 residues. Germline V lookup: CDR1 WNHNN, CDR2 SYGVQD (reference sequence). TCRdb reanalysed the multiplex PCR reads using MiXCR and keeps one entry per CDR3 protein. Among more than 200,000 distinct CDR3 sequences, approximately 30% were seen once, and the ten largest hold over 1.1%. The rearrangement links TRBV10-1 to TRBJ2-2; 10 bases align to TRBD1. Sequences were obtained from axillary lymph node tissue. This sequence was found in a female donor with breast cancer. Some clones in this sample may be carry-over from other donors' samples. This CDR3 is CASSQSRDRGSTGELFF. The CDR3 nucleotides read TGCGCCAGCAGTCAGTCAAGGGACAGGGGTAGCACCGGGGAGTTGTTTTTT.